These 19 T cell receptor beta chains were sequenced from one sample in a study of cytomegalovirus exposure and HLA in healthy donors. Amplification used 60 Vbeta primers and 13 Jbeta primers. Only in-frame clones appear in the TCRdb table, and some are missing; sequencing was by immunoSEQ multiplex PCR. The repertoire has approximately 190,000 clones, just under 70% of them found once; the top ten carry 2.6%. Material: PBMCs. The receptor set was obtained from a man aged 35 to 55 in good health and CMV-seropositive.

This clone was seen only a few times. The chain is built from TRBV14 and TRBJ1-2; possibly TRBD1 for D (6 bases). The CDR3 consists of 15 residues. V lost 0 bases to trimming and J lost 3 bases, with 11 bases between them. CDR1 and CDR2 (germline): SGHDN, FVKESK. The CDR3 bases are TGTGCCAGCAGCCAAGAGGACAGCCCTTACTATGGCTACACCTTC. It specifies CASSQEDSPYYGYTF.

CDR3 region: CASSTQGMNTEAFF. Written as DNA, the CDR3 is TGTGCCAGCAGTACACAGGGGATGAACACTGAAGCTTTCTTT. J is TRBJ1-1 and V is TRBV7-9; TRBD1 matches 7 bases. Germline CDR1 is SEHNR and CDR2 is FQNEAQ (reference sequence). The CDR3 loop spans 14 amino acids. V lost 6 bases and J lost 0; bases outside the gene matches: 4.

This clone was counted once. The chain employs TRBV19 and TRBJ1-5, with D tentatively TRBD1 (6 bases). Deletions cut 5 bases from V and 5 bases from J, with 16 bases between. Germline CDR1 is LNHDA and CDR2 is SQIVND (reference sequence). This CDR3 contains 15 residues. The CDR3 sequence: CASSLQGIRDQPQHF. CDR3 bases: TGTGCCAGTAGTCTGCAGGGGATAAGGGATCAGCCCCAGCATTTT.

The sample holds one count of this clone. The chain couples TRBV5-8 to TRBJ2-1; D call uncertain. The germline V gene has CDR1 SGHTS and CDR2 YDEGEE. This CDR3 is 12 amino acids long. V dropped 1 base and J dropped 6 bases, with 5 bases sitting between them. CDR3 DNA sequence: TGTGCCAGCAGCTTGAACAGCAATGAGCAGTTCTTC. As protein: CASSLNSNEQFF.

This clone occurred once. The genes are TRBV6-5 and TRBJ2-7, with TRBD2 as a possible D gene (5 bases). The CDR3 sequence is 12 residues long. V lost 0 bases and J lost 7, with 7 bases in between. CDR1 MNHEY and CDR2 SVGAGI come from the germline V gene. This chain's CDR3 is CASSYSPGEQYF. For the CDR3, the DNA is TGTGCCAGCAGTTACTCTCCGGGGGAGCAGTACTTC.

V and J are TRBV7-9 and TRBJ2-1; 9 bases match TRBD2. This CDR3 comprises 15 residues. CDR1 is SEHNR and CDR2 is FQNEAQ in the germline V gene (reference sequence). The J segment lost 8 bases and the V segment lost 5 bases, leaving 10 bases of the junction unmatched. DNA for the CDR3: TGTGCCAGCAGCCTCCGCAGCGGGGGGAAAGATGAGCAGTTCTTC. Amino acid sequence: CASSLRSGGKDEQFF.

J is TRBJ2-2 and V is TRBV9; 8 nucleotides align to TRBD1. Germline CDR1 and CDR2: SGDLS and YYNGEE. J gave up 0 bases and V 0 bases, and 1 base lay outside the gene matches. The CDR3 consists of 16 residues. CDR3 sequence: CASSVGTGPNTGELFF. Written as DNA, the CDR3 is TGTGCCAGCAGCGTAGGGACAGGGCCGAACACCGGGGAGCTGTTTTTT.

This clone occurred a few times. V is TRBV4-1 and J is TRBJ1-2; no clear D. From germline, CDR1 is MGHRA and CDR2 YSYEKL. This CDR3 has 13 amino acids. Trimming took 1 base from V and 4 from J, leaving 7 bases between them. The DNA for the CDR3 is TGCGCCAGCAGCCAAGTTCACGGCTATGGCTACACCTTC. Its translation is CASSQVHGYGYTF.

This clone was detected only a few times. V and J are TRBV6-1 and TRBJ2-1; 8 bases fit TRBD2. Trimming cost V 3 bases and J 8 bases; bases outside gene matches: 9. Germline values: CDR1 MNHNS, CDR2 SASEGT. CDR3 length equals 15 residues. In DNA, the CDR3 is TGTGCCAGCAGTGATACGGGGGGGCGGTGGGATGAGCAGTTCTTC. It specifies CASSDTGGRWDEQFF.

In DNA, the CDR3 is TGTGCCAGTAGTATTGCGGGGTCCTATGGCTACACCTTC. It translates to CASSIAGSYGYTF. V is TRBV19 and J is TRBJ1-2; D remains unclear. Germline assignment: CDR1 LNHDA and CDR2 SQIVND (reference sequence). Trimming cost V 3 bases and J 4 bases, with 9 bases left between them. CDR3 length: 13 residues. Supplemented by reference TRBV19 and TRBJ1-2, the full variable domain reads DGGITQSPKYLFRKEGQNVTLSCEQNLNHDAMYWYRQDPGQGLRLIYYSQIVNDFQKGDIAEGYSVSREKKESFPLTVTSAQKNPTAFYLCASSIAGSYGYTFGSGTRLTVV.

This clone was seen more than once but under ten times. The genes are TRBV9 and TRBJ2-3; the match to TRBD2 covers 11 bases. V shed 4 bases and J 3 bases; nucleotides not matched to a gene: 16. The germline V gene has CDR1 SGDLS and CDR2 YYNGEE. This CDR3 has 19 residues. The CDR3 spells CASSPRGGASGGSTDTQYF. The CDR3 DNA reads as TGTGCCAGCAGCCCCAGAGGGGGGGCTAGCGGGGGGTCTACAGATACGCAGTATTTT.

This sequence joins TRBV7-8 and TRBJ2-5; tentative D call: TRBD1 (6 bases). Between the trimmed V and J ends, which lost 5 bases and 5 bases, there was a span of 12 bases. In germline, CDR1 is SGHVS, CDR2 FQNEAQ. CDR3 length: 13 amino acids. CDR3 sequence (DNA): TGTGCCAGCAGCCAGGGGTTGGTGGAGACCCAGTACTTC. This sequence encodes CASSQGLVETQYF.

J is TRBJ1-1 and V is TRBV7-2, with a tentative D call TRBD1 (6 bases). The CDR3 consists of 16 residues. Germline CDR1 is SGHTA and CDR2 is FQGNSA. Trimming removed 5 bases from V and 4 bases from J, with 20 bases in between. CDR3 nucleotide sequence: TGTGCCAGCAGCCTGGATTATAGACAGGCACCCACTGAAGCTTTCTTT. Protein sequence: CASSLDYRQAPTEAFF.

The V gene is TRBV19, the J gene TRBJ1-4, with 7 positions matching TRBD1. The germline gives CDR1 LNHDA, CDR2 SQIVND (reference sequence). The V gene end was trimmed by 1 base and the J gene end by 8 bases; junction bases not matched to a gene: 7. The CDR3 sequence is 15 residues long. CDR3 in DNA: TGTGCCAGTAGTATAGGGGACAGCGGCGGGGAAAAACTGTTTTTT. As protein: CASSIGDSGGEKLFF.

The rearrangement uses TRBV19 and TRBJ1-3; D may be TRBD1 (6 bases). Germline V gives CDR1 LNHDA, CDR2 SQIVND (reference sequence). V lost 5 bases to trimming and J lost 4 bases, with 18 bases between them. The CDR3 runs 16 residues. CDR3 coding DNA: TGTGCCAGTAGTCGAACCCGGACAGCCATCGGAAACACCATATATTTT. This encodes CASSRTRTAIGNTIYF.

The V and J genes are TRBV4-1 and TRBJ1-5; a possible D gene is TRBD1 (5 bases). The CDR3 has 15 residues. V lost 1 base, J lost 3 bases, and 10 bases lay in between. Germline-derived CDR1 and CDR2 are MGHRA and YSYEKL. For the CDR3, the DNA is TGCGCCAGCAGCCAAGTCTCCAGGGCCAATCAGCCCCAGCATTTT. Amino acids: CASSQVSRANQPQHF.

J is TRBJ1-2 and V is TRBV5-4; 8 nucleotides match TRBD1. Per the germline V gene, CDR1 is SGHNT and CDR2 is YYREEE (reference sequence). Trimming at V came to 5 bases and at J to 8 bases, leaving 2 bases not matched to a gene. The length of the CDR3 is 11 residues. CDR3 sequence: CASRDRAGYTF. DNA of the CDR3: TGTGCCAGCAGGGACAGGGCAGGCTACACCTTC. Looking up the rest from reference TRBV5-4 and TRBJ1-2 gives the full variable domain: ETGVTQSPTHLIKTRGQQVTLRCSSQSGHNTVSWYQQALGQGPQFIFQYYREEENGRGNFPPRFSGLQFPNYSSELNVNALELDDSALYLCASRDRAGYTFGSGTRLTVV.

The rearrangement joins TRBV5-1 to TRBJ1-3; 7 bases are a match to TRBD1. J lost 4 bases, V lost 4 bases, and 5 bases had no gene match. The CDR3 is 14 residues long. Germline V gives CDR1 SGHRS, CDR2 YFSETQ. In DNA, the CDR3 is TGCGCCAGCAGCACTACAGGGGAAGGAAACACCATATATTTT. Encoded protein: CASSTTGEGNTIYF.

The genes are TRBV27 and TRBJ1-1, with D possibly matching TRBD1 (6 bases). The CDR3 is 13 amino acids. The germline V gene encodes CDR1 MNHEY and CDR2 SMNVEV (reference sequence). Trimming took 5 bases from V and 7 from J, leaving 14 bases between them. This chain's CDR3 is CASSRTEVGEAFF. The CDR3 bases are TGTGCCAGCAGTCGGACAGAAGTGGGTGAAGCTTTCTTT.